The 25 T cell receptor beta chains below were found in one sample sequenced in a study of beta chain features in type 1 diabetes. Study results and caveats: In all four CD4+ subsets, TCRB CDR3 length was significantly, moderately reduced in type 1 diabetes.

Their target antigens are unknown. Sequenced material consisted of expressed TCRB transcripts (all of the isolated RNA was reverse transcribed). TCRdb's copy holds only in-frame clones and misses some; the assay was immunoSEQ multiplex PCR. The sample records about 240,000 clones, 11% to 15% being singletons. Material: naive CD4+ T cells from blood. These receptors were collected from a man younger than 45 with type 1 diabetes.

This clone appeared a few times. In DNA, the CDR3 is TGTGCCAGCAGGGTAGCGGGAGTGGGCACAGATACGCAGTATTTT. It yields the protein CASRVAGVGTDTQYF. The chain employs TRBV6-5 and TRBJ2-3; 9 nucleotides line up with TRBD2. Germline V gives CDR1 MNHEY, CDR2 SVGAGI. J gave up 1 base and V 6 bases, and 5 bases lay outside the gene matches. This CDR3 comprises 15 residues.

This chain uses TRBV6-5 with TRBJ1-2; D not certain. V gave up 6 bases and J gave up 0 bases, with 5 bases separating them. Germline V gene data show CDR1 as MNHEY and CDR2 as SVGAGI. There are 12 residues in the CDR3. CDR3 DNA: TGTGCCAGCAGGGGCACTAACTATGGCTACACCTTC. Translation: CASRGTNYGYTF.

The gene calls are TRBV2 and TRBJ2-1, with TRBD1 matching 7 bases. J gave up 0 bases and V 10 bases, and 9 bases lay outside the gene matches. Germline CDR1 reads SNHLY; CDR2 reads FYNNEI. The CDR3 extends over 15 amino acids. The DNA for the CDR3 is TGTGCCACACACCCCGGGACAGTCTCCTACAATGAGCAGTTCTTC. Its protein product is CATHPGTVSYNEQFF.

This clone was seen only a few times. This chain uses TRBV6-1 with TRBJ1-1; D is undetermined. CDR3 length: 15 amino acids. Trimming stripped 1 base from V and 4 bases from J, with 13 bases between. The germline gives CDR1 MNHNS, CDR2 SASEGT. The CDR3 reads CASSEVSGFGTEAFF. The DNA for the CDR3 is TGTGCCAGCAGTGAAGTATCGGGGTTCGGCACTGAAGCTTTCTTT.

The chain employs TRBV5-1 and TRBJ2-7; D may be TRBD2 (6 bases). This CDR3 is built from 14 residues. Between the trimmed V and J ends, which lost 2 bases and 6 bases, there was a span of 15 bases. The germline gives CDR1 SGHRS, CDR2 YFSETQ. CDR3 sequence reads: CASSFPRGGGEQYF. CDR3 coding DNA: TGCGCCAGCAGCTTCCCCCGGGGAGGTGGCGAGCAGTACTTC.

This clone was seen a few times. V and J are TRBV4-1 and TRBJ1-4, with 9 bases that match TRBD1. V gave up 4 bases and J gave up 7 bases; unmatched junction bases: 4. The V gene's germline CDR1 is MGHRA and CDR2 YSYEKL. The CDR3 loop spans 14 amino acids. The CDR3 sequence is CASSRGQGREKLFF. The CDR3 DNA sequence: TGCGCCAGCAGCCGCGGACAGGGGCGTGAAAAACTGTTTTTT.

The chain combines TRBV10-2 with TRBJ1-5; no clear D gene. The CDR3 has 13 residues. Germline V CDR1 and CDR2: WSHSY, SAAADI. Trimming took off 3 bases at V and 2 bases at J, with 5 bases between the two ends. Written as DNA, the CDR3 is TGCGCCAGCAGTGACCGGGGCAATCAGCCCCAGCATTTT. Its translation is CASSDRGNQPQHF.

This chain joins TRBV29-1 and TRBJ1-2, with 11 bases aligning to TRBD1. The ends lost 7 bases at V and 7 bases at J; junction bases unmatched: 8. Germline CDR1 SQVTM, CDR2 ANQGSEA. The CDR3 loop spans 13 amino acids. The CDR3, as DNA: TGCAGCGCCGAGGGACAGGGGGTAGGTGGCTACACCTTC. It translates to CSAEGQGVGGYTF.

V gene TRBV9 combines with J gene TRBJ2-3, with 12 bases lining up with TRBD2. Germline trimming cut 4 bases from V and 1 base from J; bases unmatched to any gene: 7. The CDR3 covers 17 residues. Germline loops: CDR1 SGDLS, CDR2 YYNGEE. For the CDR3, the DNA is TGTGCCAGCAGCCCCCACGGACTAGCGGGGCGCACAGATACGCAGTATTTT. Translation: CASSPHGLAGRTDTQYF.

The chain joins TRBV25-1 to TRBJ1-4; D unresolved. Looked up from germline, CDR1 is MGHDK and CDR2 is SYGVNS. V shed 3 bases and J shed 8 bases, with 10 bases lying between them. The CDR3 extends over 13 amino acids. CDR3 coding DNA: TGTGCCAGCAGTGACTTTTTGCGAGAAAAACTGTTTTTT. Translating it yields CASSDFLREKLFF.

This clone was detected a few times. This chain links TRBV2 with TRBJ2-1; 10 nucleotides align to TRBD2. The CDR3 loop spans 17 amino acids. J gave up 7 bases and V 4 bases, and 13 bases lay outside the gene matches. Germline CDR1 is SNHLY and CDR2 is FYNNEI. In DNA form, the CDR3 reads TGTGCCAGCAGTGCGCTAGCGGGAGCCCTCTTTCGAAATGAGCAGTTCTTC. Protein: CASSALAGALFRNEQFF.

In this sample, this clone turned up a few times. The V gene is TRBV30, the J gene TRBJ1-2; TRBD1 is a possible D gene (5 bases). The V and J ends lost 5 bases and 2 bases respectively, with 15 bases between them. CDR3 length: 14 residues. CDR1 is GTSNPN and CDR2 is SVGIG in the germline V gene (reference sequence). The CDR3 DNA reads as TGTGCCTGGGTCCGGGGGAATCGGAACTATGGCTACACCTTC. Translating gives CAWVRGNRNYGYTF. Combining the CDR3 with reference TRBV30 and TRBJ1-2 gives the whole variable domain SQTIHQWPATLVQPVGSPLSLECTVEGTSNPNLYWYRQAAGRGLQLLFYSVGIGQISSEVPQNLSASRPQDRQFILSSKKLLLSDSGFYLCAWVRGNRNYGYTFGSGTRLTVV.

This rearrangement joins TRBV7-9 to TRBJ2-3, with 7 bases aligning to TRBD2. V lost 2 bases to trimming and J lost 5 bases; unmatched junction nucleotides: 4. Germline V gene data show CDR1 as SEHNR and CDR2 as FQNEAQ (reference sequence). The CDR3 is 14 residues long. CDR3 protein: CASSLWGGEDTQYF. DNA for the CDR3: TGTGCCAGCAGCTTATGGGGGGGAGAAGATACGCAGTATTTT.

The V and J genes are TRBV27 and TRBJ2-4; D is perhaps TRBD2 (5 bases). V lost 6 bases to trimming and J lost 5 bases, with 11 bases between them. CDR3 size: 13 residues. Germline V gene sequence: CDR1 MNHEY, CDR2 SMNVEV (reference sequence). CDR3 region: CASRTTRENIQYF. The CDR3, as DNA: TGTGCCAGCAGGACCACTAGAGAAAACATTCAGTACTTC.

The V and J genes are TRBV11-3 and TRBJ1-1, with D maybe TRBD1 (6 bases). The V and J ends lost 5 bases and 0 bases respectively, with 10 bases between them. Germline CDR1 is SGHNT and CDR2 is YENEEA. There are 14 residues in the CDR3. In nucleotides, the CDR3 is TGTGCCAGCAGCCCTGGACAGATGAACACTGAAGCTTTCTTT. It specifies CASSPGQMNTEAFF. Full variable domain (missing parts from reference TRBV11-3 and TRBJ1-1): EAGVVQSPRYKIIEKKQPVAFWCNPISGHNTLYWYLQNLGQGPELLIRYENEEAVDDSQLPKDRFSAERLKGVDSTLKIQPAELGDSAVYLCASSPGQMNTEAFFGQGTRLTVV.

The chain links TRBV25-1 to TRBJ2-2, with D unclear. The germline V and J ends were trimmed by 2 bases and 3 bases, with 7 bases remaining between them. The CDR3 extends over 14 amino acids. Germline lookup yields CDR1 MGHDK and CDR2 SYGVNS. The CDR3 sequence is CASSEPRYTGELFF. In DNA form, the CDR3 reads TGTGCCAGCAGTGAACCGCGTTACACCGGGGAGCTGTTTTTT.

This clone occurred a few times. The DNA for the CDR3 is TGCGCCAGCAGCTTCGGGACAGCCACTAATGAGCAGTTCTTC. Translation gives CASSFGTATNEQFF. The chain recombines TRBV5-1 with TRBJ2-1, with 7 bases matching TRBD1. The CDR3 runs 14 residues. The V gene's germline CDR1 is SGHRS and CDR2 YFSETQ. Trimming cost V 2 bases and J 7 bases; bases outside gene matches: 6.

This clone showed up just a few times. The rearrangement joins TRBV29-1 to TRBJ2-5; D uncertain. Trimming stripped 3 bases from V and 4 bases from J, with 12 bases between. Germline V gives CDR1 SQVTM, CDR2 ANQGSEA. The CDR3 runs 13 residues. The CDR3 region is CSVEGPPTETQYF. The CDR3, as DNA: TGCAGCGTTGAGGGCCCCCCGACAGAGACCCAGTACTTC. Variable domain in full (rest from reference TRBV29-1 and TRBJ2-5): SAVISQKPSRDICQRGTSLTIQCQVDSQVTMMFWYRQQPGQSLTLIATANQGSEATYESGFVIDKFPISRPNLTFSTLTVSNMSPEDSSIYLCSVEGPPTETQYFGPGTRLLVL.

This chain's CDR3 is CSVRDNGNTGELFF. The CDR3 nucleotides read TGCAGCGTCCGGGACAATGGCAACACCGGGGAGCTGTTTTTT. The chain couples TRBV29-1 to TRBJ2-2, with a tentative D call TRBD1 (6 bases). The length of the CDR3 is 14 residues. Deletions cut 6 bases from V and 2 bases from J, with 13 bases between. Germline CDR1 SQVTM, CDR2 ANQGSEA.

In this sample, this clone turned up a few times. The same CDR3 also results from other DNA sequences found in this sample. The chain couples TRBV7-9 to TRBJ1-4; 10 bases are shared with TRBD1. The CDR3 totals 14 residues. V shed 5 bases and J 7 bases; nucleotides not matched to a gene: 4. Germline values: CDR1 SEHNR, CDR2 FQNEAQ (reference sequence). The CDR3 is CASSQGQGSEKLFF. CDR3 coding DNA: TGTGCCAGCAGCCAGGGACAGGGGAGTGAAAAACTGTTTTTT.

This clone was seen more than once but under ten times. The chain employs TRBV30 and TRBJ2-1; D gene unclear. Germline CDR1 GTSNPN, CDR2 SVGIG (reference sequence). V gave up 5 bases and J gave up 0 bases, with 8 bases separating them. The CDR3 consists of 13 residues. The CDR3 reads CAWHPSSYNEQFF. Written as DNA, the CDR3 is TGTGCCTGGCACCCTAGCTCCTACAATGAGCAGTTCTTC.

As concerns this clone: The junction shows a germline mismatch at one end, possibly a read error. As DNA, the CDR3 is TGCGCCAGCAGCCAAGCTCGGACAGCCTATGATTCACCCCTCCACTTT. Its protein product is CASSQARTAYDSPLHF. This chain joins TRBV4-1 and TRBJ1-6; tentative D call: TRBD1 (6 bases). Germline CDR1 is MGHRA and CDR2 is YSYEKL. CDR3 length equals 16 residues.

This clone was seen more than once but under ten times. The DNA of the CDR3 is TGTGCCAGCAGTGGGACAGGGGTAAGCACTGAAGCTTTCTTT. It codes for CASSGTGVSTEAFF. The chain carries TRBV6-1 and TRBJ1-1, with 9 bases fitting TRBD1. The CDR3 spans 14 residues. Germline assignment: CDR1 MNHNS and CDR2 SASEGT. J lost 4 bases, V lost 4 bases, and 4 bases had no gene match.

The chain is built from TRBV30 and TRBJ2-2; 10 bases match TRBD1. The CDR3 length is 16 residues. Germline V lookup: CDR1 GTSNPN, CDR2 SVGIG (reference sequence). Trimming cost V 5 bases and J 6 bases; bases outside gene matches: 12. Here the CDR3 reads CAWVPGQGLSAGELFF. Written as DNA, the CDR3 is TGTGCCTGGGTCCCGGGACAGGGGTTATCCGCCGGGGAGCTGTTTTTT.

This clone was seen more than once but under ten times. The chain employs TRBV7-9 and TRBJ2-1; a weak D match, TRBD2 (6 bases). Germline CDR1 SEHNR, CDR2 FQNEAQ (reference sequence). V lost 8 bases to trimming and J lost 16 bases, with 18 bases between them. The CDR3 spans 11 residues. The CDR3 reads CASGSGTLIFF. The CDR3 DNA is TGTGCCAGCGGATCCGGGACTTTGATCTTCTTC.